The clone carrying this T cell receptor beta chain was seen a few times. What it binds is unknown. TCRdb recomputed calls from the 5' RACE reads with MiXCR, one row per CDR3 protein. The data hold hundreds of thousands of distinct CDR3 sequences, with less than 4.5% observed a single time. These data belong to a study of T cells after yellow fever vaccination. Germline V lookup: CDR1 LGHDT, CDR2 YNNKEL (reference sequence). The ends were cut back, 0 bases at V and 3 bases at J, with 9 bases in the middle. The CDR3 sequence is 14 residues long. Study observations and caveats: Most primary-vaccination clones recurred post-booster (around 95% CD4, about 87% CD8).

The receptor's source is a young man who received the YFV17D yellow fever vaccine. The chain recombines TRBV3-1 with TRBJ2-7; D is unclear. This specimen consisted of PBMCs, obtained on the day of the yellow fever booster vaccination. CDR3 loop: CASSQDSRSYEQYF. DNA for the CDR3: TGTGCCAGCAGCCAAGATTCTAGGAGCTACGAGCAGTACTTC.